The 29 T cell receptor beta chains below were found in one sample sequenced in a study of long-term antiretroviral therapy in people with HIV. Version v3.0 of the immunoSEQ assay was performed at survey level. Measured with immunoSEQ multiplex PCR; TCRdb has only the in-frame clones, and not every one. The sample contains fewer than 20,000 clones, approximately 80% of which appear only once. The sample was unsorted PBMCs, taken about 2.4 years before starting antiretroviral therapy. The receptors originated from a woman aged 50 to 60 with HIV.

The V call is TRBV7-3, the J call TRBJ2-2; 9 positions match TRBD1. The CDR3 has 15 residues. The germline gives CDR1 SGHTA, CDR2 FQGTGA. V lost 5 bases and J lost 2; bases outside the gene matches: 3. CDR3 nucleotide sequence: TGTGCCAGCAGCGGGACAGGGACAAACACCGGGGAGCTGTTTTTT. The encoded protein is CASSGTGTNTGELFF.

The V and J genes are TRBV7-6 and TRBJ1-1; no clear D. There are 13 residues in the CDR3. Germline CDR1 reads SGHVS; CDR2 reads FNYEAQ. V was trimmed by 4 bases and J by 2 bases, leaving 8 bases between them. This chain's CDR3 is CASSSLVNTEAFF. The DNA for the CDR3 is TGTGCCAGCAGCTCTCTAGTAAACACTGAAGCTTTCTTT.

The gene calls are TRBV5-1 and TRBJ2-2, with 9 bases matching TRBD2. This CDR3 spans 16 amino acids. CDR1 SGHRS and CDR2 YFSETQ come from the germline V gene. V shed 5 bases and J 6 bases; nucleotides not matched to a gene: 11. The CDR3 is CASRSSSGGSPGELFF. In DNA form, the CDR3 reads TGCGCCAGCAGATCTAGTAGCGGGGGAAGCCCCGGGGAGCTGTTTTTT.

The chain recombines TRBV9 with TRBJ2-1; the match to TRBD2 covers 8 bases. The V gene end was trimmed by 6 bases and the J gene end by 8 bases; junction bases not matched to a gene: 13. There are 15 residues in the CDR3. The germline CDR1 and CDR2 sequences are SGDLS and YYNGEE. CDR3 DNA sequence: TGTGCCAGCAACCCTTCCGGGGGGGACAACTATGAGCAGTTCTTC. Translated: CASNPSGGDNYEQFF.

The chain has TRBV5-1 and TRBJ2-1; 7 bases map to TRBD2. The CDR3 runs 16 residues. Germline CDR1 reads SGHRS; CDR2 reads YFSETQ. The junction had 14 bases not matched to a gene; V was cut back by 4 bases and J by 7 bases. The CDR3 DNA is TGCGCCAGCAGCCTGATATTAGCGGGTCAGGGAAATGAGCAGTTCTTC. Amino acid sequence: CASSLILAGQGNEQFF.

CDR3 loop: CASSLVAGGMGETQYF. CDR3 coding DNA: TGTGCCAGCAGCTTAGTTGCGGGGGGGATGGGAGAGACCCAGTACTTC. This sequence joins TRBV7-7 and TRBJ2-5; the match to TRBD2 covers 9 bases. The trim removed 1 base at V and 4 bases at J, leaving 7 bases unmatched. This CDR3 comprises 16 residues. Germline values: CDR1 SSHAT, CDR2 FNYEAQ (reference sequence).

CDR3 sequence reads: CASSPSTLYGRGSYNEQFF. CDR3 nucleotides: TGTGCCAGCAGCCCATCGACACTATATGGGCGGGGGAGTTACAATGAGCAGTTCTTC. The chain joins TRBV11-2 to TRBJ2-1; 7 nucleotides line up with TRBD2. V lost 5 bases, J lost 4 bases, and 20 bases stayed unmatched. Per the germline V gene, CDR1 is SGHAT and CDR2 is FQNNGV. The CDR3 spans 19 residues.

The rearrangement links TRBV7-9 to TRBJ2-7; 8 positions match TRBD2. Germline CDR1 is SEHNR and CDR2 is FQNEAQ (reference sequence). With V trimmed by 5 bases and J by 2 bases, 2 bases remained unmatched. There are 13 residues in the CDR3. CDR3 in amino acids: CASSRGGPYEQYV. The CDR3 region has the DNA TGTGCCAGCAGCCGCGGGGGGCCCTACGAGCAGTACGTC.

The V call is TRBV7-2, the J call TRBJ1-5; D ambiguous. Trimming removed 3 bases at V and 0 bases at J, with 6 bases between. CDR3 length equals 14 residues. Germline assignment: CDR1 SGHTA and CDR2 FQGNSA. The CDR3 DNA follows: TGTGCCAGCAGCTTTGACGGTAGCAATCAGCCCCAGCATTTT. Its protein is CASSFDGSNQPQHF.

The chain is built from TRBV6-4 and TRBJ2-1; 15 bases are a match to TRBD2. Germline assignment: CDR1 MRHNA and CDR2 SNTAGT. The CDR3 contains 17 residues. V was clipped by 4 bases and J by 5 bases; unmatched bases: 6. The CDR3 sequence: CASSVSGLAGGNNEQFF. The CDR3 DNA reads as TGTGCCAGCAGTGTCTCAGGACTAGCGGGGGGGAACAATGAGCAGTTCTTC.

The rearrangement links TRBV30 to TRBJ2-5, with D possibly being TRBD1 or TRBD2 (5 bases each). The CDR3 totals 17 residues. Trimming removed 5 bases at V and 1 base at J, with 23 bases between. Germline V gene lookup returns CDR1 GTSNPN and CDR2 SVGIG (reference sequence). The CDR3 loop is CAWGAQLFRGSQETQYF. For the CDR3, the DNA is TGTGCCTGGGGGGCACAACTTTTTCGGGGATCCCAAGAGACCCAGTACTTC. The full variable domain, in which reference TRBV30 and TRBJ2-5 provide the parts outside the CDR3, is SQTIHQWPATLVQPVGSPLSLECTVEGTSNPNLYWYRQAAGRGLQLLFYSVGIGQISSEVPQNLSASRPQDRQFILSSKKLLLSDSGFYLCAWGAQLFRGSQETQYFGPGTRLLVL.

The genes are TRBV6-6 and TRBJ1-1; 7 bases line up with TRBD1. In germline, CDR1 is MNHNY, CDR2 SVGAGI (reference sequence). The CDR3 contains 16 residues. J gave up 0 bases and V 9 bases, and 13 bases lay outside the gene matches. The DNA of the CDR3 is TGTGCCAGTGGTAAGACAGGGTTTTCCATGAACACTGAAGCTTTCTTT. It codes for CASGKTGFSMNTEAFF.

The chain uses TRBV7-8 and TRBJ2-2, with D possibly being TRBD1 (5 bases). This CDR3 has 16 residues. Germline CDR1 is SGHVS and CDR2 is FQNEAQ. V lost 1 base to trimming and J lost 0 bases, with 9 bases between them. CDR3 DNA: TGTGCCAGCAGCTTAGGGGGCTCCTCGAACACCGGGGAGCTGTTTTTT. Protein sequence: CASSLGGSSNTGELFF.

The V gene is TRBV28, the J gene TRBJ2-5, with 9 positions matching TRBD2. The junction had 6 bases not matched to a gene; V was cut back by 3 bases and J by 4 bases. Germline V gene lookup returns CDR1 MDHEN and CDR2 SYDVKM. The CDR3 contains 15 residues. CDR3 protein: CASSLGRGGLETQYF. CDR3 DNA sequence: TGTGCCAGCAGTTTGGGGCGGGGGGGCTTAGAGACCCAGTACTTC.

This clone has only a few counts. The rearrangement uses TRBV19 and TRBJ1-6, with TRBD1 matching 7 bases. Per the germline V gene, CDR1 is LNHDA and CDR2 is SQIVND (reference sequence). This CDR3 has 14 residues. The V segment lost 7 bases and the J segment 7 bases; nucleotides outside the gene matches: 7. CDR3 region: CASTWDSLNSPLHF. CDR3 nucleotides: TGTGCCAGTACCTGGGACAGCCTAAATTCACCCCTCCACTTT. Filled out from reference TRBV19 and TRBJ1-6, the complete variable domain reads DGGITQSPKYLFRKEGQNVTLSCEQNLNHDAMYWYRQDPGQGLRLIYYSQIVNDFQKGDIAEGYSVSREKKESFPLTVTSAQKNPTAFYLCASTWDSLNSPLHFGNGTRLTVT.

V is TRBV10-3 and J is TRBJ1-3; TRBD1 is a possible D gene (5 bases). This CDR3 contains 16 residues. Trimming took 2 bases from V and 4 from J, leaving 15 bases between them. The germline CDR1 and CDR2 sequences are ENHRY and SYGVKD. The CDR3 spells CAISEPGTSRGNTIYF. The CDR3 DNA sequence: TGTGCCATCAGTGAGCCTGGGACCAGCAGGGGAAACACCATATATTTT.

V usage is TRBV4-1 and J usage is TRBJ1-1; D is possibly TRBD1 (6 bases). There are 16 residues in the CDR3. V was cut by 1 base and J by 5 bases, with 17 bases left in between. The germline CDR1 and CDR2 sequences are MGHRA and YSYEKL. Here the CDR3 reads CASSQGTESPFTEAFF. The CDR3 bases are TGCGCCAGCAGCCAAGGGACAGAGAGCCCATTTACTGAAGCTTTCTTT.

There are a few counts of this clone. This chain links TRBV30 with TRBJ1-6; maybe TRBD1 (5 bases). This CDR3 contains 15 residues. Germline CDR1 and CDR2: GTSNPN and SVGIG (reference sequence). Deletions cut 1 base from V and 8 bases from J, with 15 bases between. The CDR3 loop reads CAWSEGHRGDSPLHF. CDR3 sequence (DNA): TGTGCCTGGAGTGAAGGACACCGAGGCGATTCACCCCTCCACTTT.

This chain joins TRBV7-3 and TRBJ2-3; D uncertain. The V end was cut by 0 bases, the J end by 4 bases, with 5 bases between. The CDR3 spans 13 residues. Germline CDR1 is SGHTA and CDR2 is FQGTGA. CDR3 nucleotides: TGTGCCAGCAGCTTAACCCCCGCAGATACGCAGTATTTT. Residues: CASSLTPADTQYF.

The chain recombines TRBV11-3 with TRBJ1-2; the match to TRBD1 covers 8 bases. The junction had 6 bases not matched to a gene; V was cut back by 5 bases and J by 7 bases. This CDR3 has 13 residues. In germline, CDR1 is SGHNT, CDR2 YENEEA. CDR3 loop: CASSPGGGGGYTF. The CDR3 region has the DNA TGTGCCAGCAGCCCAGGGGGCGGCGGTGGCTACACCTTC.

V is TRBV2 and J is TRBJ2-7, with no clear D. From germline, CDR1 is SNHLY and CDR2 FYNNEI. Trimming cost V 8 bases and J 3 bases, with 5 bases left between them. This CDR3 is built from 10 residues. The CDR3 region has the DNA TGTGCCAGCGGTATCTACGAGCAGTACTTC. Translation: CASGIYEQYF.

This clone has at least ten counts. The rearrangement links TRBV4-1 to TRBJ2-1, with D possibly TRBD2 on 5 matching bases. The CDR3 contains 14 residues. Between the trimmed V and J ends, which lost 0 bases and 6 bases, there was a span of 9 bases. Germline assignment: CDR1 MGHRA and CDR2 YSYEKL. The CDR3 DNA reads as TGCGCCAGCAGCCAAGAGCAAGAGGGCAATGAGCAGTTCTTC. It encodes CASSQEQEGNEQFF.

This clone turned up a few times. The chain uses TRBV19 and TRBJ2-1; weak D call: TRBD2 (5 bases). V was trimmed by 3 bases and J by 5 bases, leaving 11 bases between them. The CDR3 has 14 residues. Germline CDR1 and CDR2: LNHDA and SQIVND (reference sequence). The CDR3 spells CASSIGGRNNEQFF. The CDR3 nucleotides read TGTGCCAGTAGTATTGGCGGGCGCAACAATGAGCAGTTCTTC. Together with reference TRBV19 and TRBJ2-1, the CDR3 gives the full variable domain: DGGITQSPKYLFRKEGQNVTLSCEQNLNHDAMYWYRQDPGQGLRLIYYSQIVNDFQKGDIAEGYSVSREKKESFPLTVTSAQKNPTAFYLCASSIGGRNNEQFFGPGTRLTVL.

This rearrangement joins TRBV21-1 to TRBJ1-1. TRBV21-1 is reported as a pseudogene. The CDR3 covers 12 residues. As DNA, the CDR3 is TGTGCCAGCAGACCCACGAGGACCGAAGCTTTCTTT. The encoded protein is CASRPTRTEAFF.

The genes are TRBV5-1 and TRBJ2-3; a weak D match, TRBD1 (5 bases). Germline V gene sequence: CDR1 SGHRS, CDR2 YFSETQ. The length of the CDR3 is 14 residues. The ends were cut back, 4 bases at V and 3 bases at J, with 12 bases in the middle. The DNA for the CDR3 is TGCGCCAGCAGCGGGGCAGGGAATACAGATACGCAGTATTTT. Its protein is CASSGAGNTDTQYF.

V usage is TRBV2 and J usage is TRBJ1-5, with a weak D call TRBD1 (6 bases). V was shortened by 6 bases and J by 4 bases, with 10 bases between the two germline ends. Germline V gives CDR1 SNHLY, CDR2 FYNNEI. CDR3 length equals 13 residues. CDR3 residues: CASRGQPNQPQHF. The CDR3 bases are TGTGCCAGCAGAGGACAGCCGAATCAGCCCCAGCATTTT.

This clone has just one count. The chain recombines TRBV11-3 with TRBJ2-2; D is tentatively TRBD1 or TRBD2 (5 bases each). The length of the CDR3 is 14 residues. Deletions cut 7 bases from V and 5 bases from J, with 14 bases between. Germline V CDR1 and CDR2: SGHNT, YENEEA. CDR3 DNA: TGTGCCAGCACCTCCGGGGCCTATACCGGGGAGCTGTTTTTT. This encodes CASTSGAYTGELFF. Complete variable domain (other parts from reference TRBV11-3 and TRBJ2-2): EAGVVQSPRYKIIEKKQPVAFWCNPISGHNTLYWYLQNLGQGPELLIRYENEEAVDDSQLPKDRFSAERLKGVDSTLKIQPAELGDSAVYLCASTSGAYTGELFFGEGSRLTVL.

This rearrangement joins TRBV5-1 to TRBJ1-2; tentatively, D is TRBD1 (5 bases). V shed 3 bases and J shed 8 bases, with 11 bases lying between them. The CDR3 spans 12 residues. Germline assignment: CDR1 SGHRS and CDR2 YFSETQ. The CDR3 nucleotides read TGCGCCAGCAGCTGGGCCGAGGGGGGCTACACCTTC. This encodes CASSWAEGGYTF.

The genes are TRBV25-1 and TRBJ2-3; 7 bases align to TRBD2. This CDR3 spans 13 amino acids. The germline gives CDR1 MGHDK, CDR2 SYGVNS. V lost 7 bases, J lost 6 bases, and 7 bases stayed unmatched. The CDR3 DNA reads TGTGCCAGCAACCGGGGAGGGGCGGATACGCAGTATTTT. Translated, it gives CASNRGGADTQYF.